Below are 6 T cell receptor beta chains sequenced from a single sample in a study of OX40 agonist ivuxolimab in advanced cancers. Clones were sequenced by immunoSEQ multiplex PCR, and TCRdb holds only the in-frame ones, with some missing. The sample has approximately 76,000 clones; 80% to 90% are singletons. Material: CD4+ or CD8+ T cells sorted from blood, obtained in a trial of the OX40 agonist ivuxolimab. These receptors all stem from an adult with an advanced solid tumor such as melanoma, head and neck, liver or kidney cancer.

The genes are TRBV4-1 and TRBJ2-2; D call uncertain. The V and J ends lost 1 base and 1 base respectively, with 7 bases between them. The germline gives CDR1 MGHRA, CDR2 YSYEKL. This CDR3 spans 15 amino acids. Here the CDR3 reads CASSQATGNTGELFF. CDR3 coding DNA: TGCGCCAGCAGCCAAGCGACTGGGAACACCGGGGAGCTGTTTTTT.

This chain joins TRBV5-5 and TRBJ2-7; D gene ambiguous. The CDR3 length is 14 residues. Germline CDR1 is SGHKS and CDR2 is YYEKEE (reference sequence). Trimming removed 0 bases at V and 5 bases at J, with 12 bases between. The CDR3 loop reads CASSLDSSRDEQYF. CDR3 nucleotides: TGTGCCAGCAGCTTGGACTCCTCAAGGGACGAGCAGTACTTC.

The rearrangement joins TRBV19 to TRBJ2-3; D remains ambiguous. V lost 3 bases, J lost 2 bases, and 3 bases lay in between. Germline V gene lookup returns CDR1 LNHDA and CDR2 SQIVND (reference sequence). This CDR3 has 12 amino acids. CDR3 in DNA: TGTGCCAGTAGTATGAACACAGATACGCAGTATTTT. Translated, it gives CASSMNTDTQYF.

This chain joins TRBV27 and TRBJ1-6; no clear D. The V gene lost 0 bases and the J gene lost 0 bases, with 9 bases spanning the gap. Germline loops: CDR1 MNHEY, CDR2 SMNVEV (reference sequence). The CDR3 covers 17 residues. In DNA, the CDR3 is TGTGCCAGCAGTTTATCGTCGGGAGGCTCCTATAATTCACCCCTCCACTTT. It codes for CASSLSSGGSYNSPLHF.

This chain joins TRBV2 and TRBJ1-1; 7 bases align to TRBD1. This CDR3 is built from 14 residues. J was trimmed by 0 bases and V by 6 bases; bases with no gene match: 4. Germline V lookup: CDR1 SNHLY, CDR2 FYNNEI. CDR3 sequence (DNA): TGTGCCAGCAGGTCGGACAGGATGAACACTGAAGCTTTCTTT. It yields the protein CASRSDRMNTEAFF.

The chain employs TRBV5-1 and TRBJ2-2; 10 bases match TRBD1. The CDR3 covers 17 residues. With V trimmed by 7 bases and J by 5 bases, 14 bases remained unmatched. Germline V gives CDR1 SGHRS, CDR2 YFSETQ. The CDR3 DNA follows: TGCGCCAGCGCCCCTGGGCAAGGGACAGGGGCGACCGGGGAGCTGTTTTTT. Amino acids: CASAPGQGTGATGELFF.